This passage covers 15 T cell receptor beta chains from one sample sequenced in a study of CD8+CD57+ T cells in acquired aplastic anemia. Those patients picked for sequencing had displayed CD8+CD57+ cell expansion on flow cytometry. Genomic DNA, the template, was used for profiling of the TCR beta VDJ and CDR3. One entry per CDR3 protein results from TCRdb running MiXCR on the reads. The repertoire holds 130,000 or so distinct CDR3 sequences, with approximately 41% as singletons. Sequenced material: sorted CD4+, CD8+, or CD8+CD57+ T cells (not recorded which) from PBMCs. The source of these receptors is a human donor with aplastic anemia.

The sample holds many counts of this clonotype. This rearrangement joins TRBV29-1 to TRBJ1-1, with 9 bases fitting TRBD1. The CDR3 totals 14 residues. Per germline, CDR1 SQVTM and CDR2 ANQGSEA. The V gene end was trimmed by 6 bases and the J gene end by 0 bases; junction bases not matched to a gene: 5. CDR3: CSVDRGALNTEAFF. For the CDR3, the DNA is TGCAGCGTAGACAGGGGGGCTTTGAACACTGAAGCTTTCTTT.

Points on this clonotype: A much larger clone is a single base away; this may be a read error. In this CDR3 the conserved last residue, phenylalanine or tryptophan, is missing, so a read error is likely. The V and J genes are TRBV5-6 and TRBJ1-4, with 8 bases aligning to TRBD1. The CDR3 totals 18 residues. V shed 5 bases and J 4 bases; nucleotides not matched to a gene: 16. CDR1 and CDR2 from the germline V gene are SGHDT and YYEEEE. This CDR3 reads CASSIRTGRNRGNEKLFS. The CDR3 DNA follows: TGTGCCAGCAGTATTCGGACAGGGCGAAATAGGGGTAATGAAAAACTGTTTTCT.

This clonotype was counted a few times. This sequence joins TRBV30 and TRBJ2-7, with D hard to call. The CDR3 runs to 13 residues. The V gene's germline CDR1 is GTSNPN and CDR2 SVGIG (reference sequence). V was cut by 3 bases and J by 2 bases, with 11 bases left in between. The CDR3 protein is CAWRRRITYEQYF. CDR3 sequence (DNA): TGTGCCTGGAGACGGCGGATAACCTACGAGCAGTACTTC.

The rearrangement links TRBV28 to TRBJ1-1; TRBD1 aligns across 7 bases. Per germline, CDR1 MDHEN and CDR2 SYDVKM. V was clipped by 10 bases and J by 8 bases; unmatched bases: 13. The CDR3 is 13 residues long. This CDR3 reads CATTDRAHFEAFF. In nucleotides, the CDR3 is TGTGCCACCACCGACAGGGCCCATTTCGAAGCTTTCTTT.

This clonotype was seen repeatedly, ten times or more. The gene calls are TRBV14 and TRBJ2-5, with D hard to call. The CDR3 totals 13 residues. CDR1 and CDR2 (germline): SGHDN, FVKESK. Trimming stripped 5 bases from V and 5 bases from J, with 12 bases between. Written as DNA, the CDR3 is TGTGCCAGCAGCGTAAGTTACTCGGAGACCCAGTACTTC. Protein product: CASSVSYSETQYF. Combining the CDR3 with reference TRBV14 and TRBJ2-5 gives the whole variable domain EAGVTQFPSHSVIEKGQTVTLRCDPISGHDNLYWYRRVMGKEIKFLLHFVKESKQDESGMPNNRFLAERTGGTYSTLKVQPAELEDSGVYFCASSVSYSETQYFGPGTRLLVL.

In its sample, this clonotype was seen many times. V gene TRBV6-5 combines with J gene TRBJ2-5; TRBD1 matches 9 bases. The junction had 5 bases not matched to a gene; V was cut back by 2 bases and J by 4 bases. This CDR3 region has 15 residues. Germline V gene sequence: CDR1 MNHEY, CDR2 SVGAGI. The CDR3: CASSYPTGGTETQYF. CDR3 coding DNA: TGTGCCAGCAGTTACCCGACAGGGGGTACAGAGACCCAGTACTTC.

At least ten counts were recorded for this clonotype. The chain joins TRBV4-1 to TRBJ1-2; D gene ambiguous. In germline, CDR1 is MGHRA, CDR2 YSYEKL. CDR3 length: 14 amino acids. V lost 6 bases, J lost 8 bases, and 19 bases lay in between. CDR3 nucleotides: TGCGCCAGCAGGGGTTACGGGATCCATGACGGCTACACCTTC. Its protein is CASRGYGIHDGYTF.

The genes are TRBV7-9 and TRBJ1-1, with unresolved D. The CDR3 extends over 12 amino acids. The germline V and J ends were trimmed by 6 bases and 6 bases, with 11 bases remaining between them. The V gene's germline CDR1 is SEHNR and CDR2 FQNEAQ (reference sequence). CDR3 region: CASSFTRAEAFF. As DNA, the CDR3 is TGTGCCAGCAGTTTCACACGCGCTGAAGCTTTCTTT.

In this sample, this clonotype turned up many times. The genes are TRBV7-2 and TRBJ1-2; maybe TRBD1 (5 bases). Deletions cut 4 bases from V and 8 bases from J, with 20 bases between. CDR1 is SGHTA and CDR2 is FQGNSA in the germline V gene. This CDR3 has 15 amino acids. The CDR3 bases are TGTGCCAGCAGCTCTCGTAGAGGGGCGGATAACGGCTACACCTTC. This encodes CASSSRRGADNGYTF.

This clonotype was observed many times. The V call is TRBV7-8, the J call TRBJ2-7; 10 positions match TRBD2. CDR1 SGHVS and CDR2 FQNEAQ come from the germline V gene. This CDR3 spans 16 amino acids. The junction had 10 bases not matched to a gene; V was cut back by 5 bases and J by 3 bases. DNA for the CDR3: TGTGCCAGCAGCCCCGGACTAGCGGAGCTTTACTACGAGCAGTACGTC. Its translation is CASSPGLAELYYEQYV.

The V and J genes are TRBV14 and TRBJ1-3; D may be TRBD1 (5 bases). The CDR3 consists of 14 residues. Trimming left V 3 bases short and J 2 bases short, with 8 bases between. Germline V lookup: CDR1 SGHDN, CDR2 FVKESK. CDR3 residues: CASSHRVTGNTIYF. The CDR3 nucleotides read TGTGCCAGCAGCCACAGGGTAACTGGAAACACCATATATTTT.

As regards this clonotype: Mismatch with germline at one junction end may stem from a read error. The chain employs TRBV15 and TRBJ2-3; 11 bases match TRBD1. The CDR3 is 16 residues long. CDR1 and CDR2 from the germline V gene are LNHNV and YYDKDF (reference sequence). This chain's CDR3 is CATSIPGTGGPDTQYF. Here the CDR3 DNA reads TGTGCCACCAGCATCCCCGGGACAGGGGGGCCAGACACGCAGTATTTT.

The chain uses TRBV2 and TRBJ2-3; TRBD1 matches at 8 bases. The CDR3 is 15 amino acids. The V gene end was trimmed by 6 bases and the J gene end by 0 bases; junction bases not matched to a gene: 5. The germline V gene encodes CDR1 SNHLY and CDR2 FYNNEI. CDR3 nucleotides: TGTGCCAGCAGCCGGGACAGGACAAGCACAGATACGCAGTATTTT. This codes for CASSRDRTSTDTQYF.

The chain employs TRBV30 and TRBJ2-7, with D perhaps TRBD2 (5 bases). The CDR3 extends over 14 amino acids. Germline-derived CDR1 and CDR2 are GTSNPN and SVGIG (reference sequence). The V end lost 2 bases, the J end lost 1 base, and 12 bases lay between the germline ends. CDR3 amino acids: CAWSSRGLSYEQYF. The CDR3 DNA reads TGTGCCTGGAGTTCACGGGGATTATCCTACGAGCAGTACTTC.

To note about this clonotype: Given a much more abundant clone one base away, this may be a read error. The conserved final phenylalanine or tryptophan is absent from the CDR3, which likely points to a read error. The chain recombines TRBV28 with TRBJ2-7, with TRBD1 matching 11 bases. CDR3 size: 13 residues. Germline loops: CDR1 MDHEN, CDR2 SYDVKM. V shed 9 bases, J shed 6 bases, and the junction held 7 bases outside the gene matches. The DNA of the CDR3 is TGTGCCAGTCGAGGGACAGGGGGACCCGAGCAGTACCTC. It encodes CASRGTGGPEQYL.